The next 8 T cell receptor beta chains were all read from a single sample in a study of blood T cell repertoires in COVID-19. Only in-frame clones appear in the TCRdb table, and some are missing; sequencing was by immunoSEQ multiplex PCR. This table holds 20,000 to 30,000 clones, around 67% found once. Sequenced input: peripheral blood. The receptors were gathered from a man aged 55 to 70 with active or convalescent COVID-19.

This chain connects TRBV19 to TRBJ1-1; 10 positions agree with TRBD1. The CDR3 extends over 17 amino acids. With V trimmed by 4 bases and J by 1 base, 9 bases remained unmatched. Germline CDR1 LNHDA, CDR2 SQIVND (reference sequence). For the CDR3, the DNA is TGTGCCAGTAGTAGATCCGGGACAGGGGCAGGGAACACTGAAGCTTTCTTT. This sequence encodes CASSRSGTGAGNTEAFF. The whole variable domain, filled in from reference TRBV19 and TRBJ1-1, reads DGGITQSPKYLFRKEGQNVTLSCEQNLNHDAMYWYRQDPGQGLRLIYYSQIVNDFQKGDIAEGYSVSREKKESFPLTVTSAQKNPTAFYLCASSRSGTGAGNTEAFFGQGTRLTVV.

V and J are TRBV30 and TRBJ2-7; 9 bases align to TRBD1. Losses at the gene ends were 2 bases for V and 4 bases for J; bases not matched to a gene: 6. This CDR3 spans 14 amino acids. In germline, CDR1 is GTSNPN, CDR2 SVGIG (reference sequence). DNA for the CDR3: TGTGCCTGGAGTACCGGGACAGGGAGGTACGAGCAGTACTTC. Protein sequence: CAWSTGTGRYEQYF.

This clone occurred a few times. The CDR3 DNA reads TGTGCCAGCATCCTCCGTTACAGATACAATCAGCCCCAGCATTTT. As protein: CASILRYRYNQPQHF. The chain couples TRBV11-3 to TRBJ1-5; D gene uncertain. The CDR3 extends over 15 amino acids. CDR1 SGHNT and CDR2 YENEEA come from the germline V gene. Between the trimmed V and J ends, which lost 7 bases and 3 bases, there was a span of 16 bases.

The chain uses TRBV27 and TRBJ2-7; 8 bases are shared with TRBD1. With 6 bases clipped from V and 3 bases from J, the junction kept 10 bases outside the gene matches. The germline V gene has CDR1 MNHEY and CDR2 SMNVEV (reference sequence). The CDR3 runs 15 residues. The CDR3 is CASSQGDRMSYEQYF. CDR3 nucleotide sequence: TGTGCCAGCAGCCAAGGGGACAGGATGAGCTACGAGCAGTACTTC.

J is TRBJ1-3 and V is TRBV7-8; D is undetermined. Per the germline V gene, CDR1 is SGHVS and CDR2 is FQNEAQ. V was trimmed by 5 bases and J by 0 bases, leaving 11 bases between them. This CDR3 is 15 amino acids long. The CDR3 nucleotides are TGTGCCAGCAGCGCACGCAGGTTCTCTGGAAACACCATATATTTT. It codes for CASSARRFSGNTIYF.

This clone was detected only a few times. This chain uses TRBV7-6 with TRBJ2-5; 10 nucleotides match TRBD2. The CDR3 consists of 18 residues. V was pared by 1 base and J by 4 bases, with 12 bases of the junction left unmatched. Germline V gene lookup returns CDR1 SGHVS and CDR2 FNYEAQ. The CDR3 here is CASSLVGSRAGGPETQYF. CDR3 DNA sequence: TGTGCCAGCAGCTTAGTCGGTTCTCGAGCGGGAGGGCCAGAGACCCAGTACTTC.

This sequence joins TRBV5-1 and TRBJ1-2; D gene uncertain. Looked up from germline, CDR1 is SGHRS and CDR2 is YFSETQ. The CDR3 has 13 amino acids. The germline V and J ends were trimmed by 3 bases and 3 bases, with 9 bases remaining between them. The CDR3 DNA follows: TGCGCCAGCAGCTCCTCGGTGGACTATGGCTACACCTTC. Protein: CASSSSVDYGYTF.

This sequence joins TRBV7-9 and TRBJ1-1, with TRBD1 identical over 7 bases. The germline V gene encodes CDR1 SEHNR and CDR2 FQNEAQ (reference sequence). V lost 1 base and J lost 4; bases outside the gene matches: 12. This CDR3 has 17 residues. CDR3 coding DNA: TGTGCCAGCAGCTTAGTACAGACTTGGGACAGTCGCACTGAAGCTTTCTTT. It is translated as CASSLVQTWDSRTEAFF.